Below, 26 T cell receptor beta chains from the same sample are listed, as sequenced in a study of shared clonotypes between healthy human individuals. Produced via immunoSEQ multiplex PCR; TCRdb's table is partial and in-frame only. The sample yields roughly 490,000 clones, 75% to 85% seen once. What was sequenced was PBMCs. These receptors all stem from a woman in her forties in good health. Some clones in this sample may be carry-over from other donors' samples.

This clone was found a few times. In DNA, the CDR3 is TGCGCCAGCGTCCCTAGCGGGAGGGCCCTCAATGAGCAGTTCTTC. Translated, it gives CASVPSGRALNEQFF. V and J are TRBV10-2 and TRBJ2-1; 12 bases align to TRBD2. The CDR3 runs to 15 residues. J was trimmed by 6 bases and V by 8 bases; bases with no gene match: 8. CDR1 and CDR2 (germline): WSHSY, SAAADI.

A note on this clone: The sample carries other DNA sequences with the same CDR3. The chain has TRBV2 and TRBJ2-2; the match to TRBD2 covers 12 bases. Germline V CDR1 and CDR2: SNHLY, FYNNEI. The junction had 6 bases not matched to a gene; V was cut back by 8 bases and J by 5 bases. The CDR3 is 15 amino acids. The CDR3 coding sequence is TGTGCCAGCCGGCTAGCGGGAGGGGGGACCGGGGAGCTGTTTTTT. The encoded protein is CASRLAGGGTGELFF.

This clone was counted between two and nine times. Written as DNA, the CDR3 is TGTGCCAGCAGCGTAGATGGGTCCCGTAATGAAAAACTGTTTTTT. Residues: CASSVDGSRNEKLFF. The chain is built from TRBV9 and TRBJ1-4; D uncertain. Germline lookup yields CDR1 SGDLS and CDR2 YYNGEE. This CDR3 has 15 residues. Between the trimmed V and J ends, which lost 0 bases and 4 bases, there was a span of 10 bases. Combining the CDR3 with reference TRBV9 and TRBJ1-4 gives the whole variable domain DSGVTQTPKHLITATGQRVTLRCSPRSGDLSVYWYQQSLDQGLQFLIQYYNGEERAKGNILERFSAQQFPDLHSELNLSSLELGDSALYFCASSVDGSRNEKLFFGSGTQLSVL.

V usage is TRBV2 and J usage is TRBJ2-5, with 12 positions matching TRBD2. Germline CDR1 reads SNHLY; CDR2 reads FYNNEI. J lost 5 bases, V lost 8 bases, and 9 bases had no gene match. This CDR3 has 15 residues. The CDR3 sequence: CASAPLAGGEETQYF. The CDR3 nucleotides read TGTGCCAGCGCCCCCCTAGCGGGAGGGGAGGAGACCCAGTACTTC.

The CDR3 bases are TGCAGCGTTGGACGGGAGAGGTATGAGCAGTTCTTC. Its protein is CSVGRERYEQFF. The chain links TRBV29-1 to TRBJ2-1; TRBD2 is a possible D gene (6 bases). Per germline, CDR1 SQVTM and CDR2 ANQGSEA. With 4 bases removed from V and 8 bases from J, the gap between germline ends came to 12 bases. This CDR3 has 12 residues.

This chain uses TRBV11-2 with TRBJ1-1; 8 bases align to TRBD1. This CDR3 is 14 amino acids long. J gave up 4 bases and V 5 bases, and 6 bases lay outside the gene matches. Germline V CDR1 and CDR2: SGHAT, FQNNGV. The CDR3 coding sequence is TGTGCCAGCAGCACTTACACAGGGGGCACTGAAGCTTTCTTT. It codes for CASSTYTGGTEAFF.

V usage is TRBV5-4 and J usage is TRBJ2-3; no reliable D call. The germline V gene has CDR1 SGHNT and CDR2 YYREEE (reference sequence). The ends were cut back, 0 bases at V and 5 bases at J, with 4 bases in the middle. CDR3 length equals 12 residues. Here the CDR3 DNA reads TGTGCCAGCAGCTTGGGTCTAGATACGCAGTATTTT. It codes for CASSLGLDTQYF.

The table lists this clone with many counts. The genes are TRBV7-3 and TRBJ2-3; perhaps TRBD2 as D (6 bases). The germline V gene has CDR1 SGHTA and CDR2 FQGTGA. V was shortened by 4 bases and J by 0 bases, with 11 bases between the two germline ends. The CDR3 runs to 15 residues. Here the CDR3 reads CASSSASASTDTQYF. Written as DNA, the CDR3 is TGTGCCAGCAGCTCGGCTAGCGCAAGCACAGATACGCAGTATTTT.

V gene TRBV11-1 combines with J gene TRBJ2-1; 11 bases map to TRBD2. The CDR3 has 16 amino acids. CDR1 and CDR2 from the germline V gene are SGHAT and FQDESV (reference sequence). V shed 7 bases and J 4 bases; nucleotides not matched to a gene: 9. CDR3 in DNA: TGTGCCAGCACCCCCACTGGGACTAGCGGATACAATGAGCAGTTCTTC. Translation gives CASTPTGTSGYNEQFF.

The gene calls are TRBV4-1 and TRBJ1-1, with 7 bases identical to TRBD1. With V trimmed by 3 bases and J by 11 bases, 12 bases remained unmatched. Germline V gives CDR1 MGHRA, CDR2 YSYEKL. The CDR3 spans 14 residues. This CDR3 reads CASSHPRQGSVAFF. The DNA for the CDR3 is TGCGCCAGCAGCCACCCCCGACAGGGATCCGTGGCTTTCTTT.

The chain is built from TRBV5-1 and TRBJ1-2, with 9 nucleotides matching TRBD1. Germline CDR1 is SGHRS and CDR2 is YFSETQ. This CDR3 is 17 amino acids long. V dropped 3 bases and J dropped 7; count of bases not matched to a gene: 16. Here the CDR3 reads CASSSTGGVVPGAGYTF. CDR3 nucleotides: TGCGCCAGCAGCTCCACAGGGGGCGTCGTCCCGGGGGCTGGCTACACCTTC. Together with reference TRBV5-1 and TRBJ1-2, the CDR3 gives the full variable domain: KAGVTQTPRYLIKTRGQQVTLSCSPISGHRSVSWYQQTPGQGLQFLFEYFSETQRNKGNFPGRFSGRQFSNSRSEMNVSTLELGDSALYLCASSSTGGVVPGAGYTFGSGTRLTVV.

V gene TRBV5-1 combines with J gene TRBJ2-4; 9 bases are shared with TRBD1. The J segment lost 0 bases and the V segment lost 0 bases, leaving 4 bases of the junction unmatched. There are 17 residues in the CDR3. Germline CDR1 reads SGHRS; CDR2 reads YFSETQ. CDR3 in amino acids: CASSLDRGPVAKNIQYF. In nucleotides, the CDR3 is TGCGCCAGCAGCTTGGACAGGGGGCCGGTAGCCAAAAACATTCAGTACTTC.

The CDR3 DNA reads TGTGCCAGCAGCTCAGGGGGAAGAGAGACCCAGTACTTC. Translating gives CASSSGGRETQYF. This rearrangement joins TRBV11-3 to TRBJ2-5; 7 nucleotides align to TRBD1. The germline V gene encodes CDR1 SGHNT and CDR2 YENEEA. With V trimmed by 4 bases and J by 4 bases, 3 bases remained unmatched. The CDR3 covers 13 residues. Together with reference TRBV11-3 and TRBJ2-5, the CDR3 gives the full variable domain: EAGVVQSPRYKIIEKKQPVAFWCNPISGHNTLYWYLQNLGQGPELLIRYENEEAVDDSQLPKDRFSAERLKGVDSTLKIQPAELGDSAVYLCASSSGGRETQYFGPGTRLLVL.

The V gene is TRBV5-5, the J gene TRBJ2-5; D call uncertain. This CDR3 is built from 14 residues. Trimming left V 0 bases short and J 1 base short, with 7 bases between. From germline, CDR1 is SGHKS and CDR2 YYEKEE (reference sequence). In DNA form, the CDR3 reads TGTGCCAGCAGCTTGGTGACTGGCCAAGAGACCCAGTACTTC. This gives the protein CASSLVTGQETQYF. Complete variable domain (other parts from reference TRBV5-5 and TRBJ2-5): DAGVTQSPTHLIKTRGQQVTLRCSPISGHKSVSWYQQVLGQGPQFIFQYYEKEERGRGNFPDRFSARQFPNYSSELNVNALLLGDSALYLCASSLVTGQETQYFGPGTRLLVL.

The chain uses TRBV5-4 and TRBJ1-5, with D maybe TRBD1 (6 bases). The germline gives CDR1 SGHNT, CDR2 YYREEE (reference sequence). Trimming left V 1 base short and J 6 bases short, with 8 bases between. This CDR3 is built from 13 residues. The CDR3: CASSLWGRQPQHF. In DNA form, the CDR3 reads TGTGCCAGCAGCTTGTGGGGGCGTCAGCCCCAGCATTTT.

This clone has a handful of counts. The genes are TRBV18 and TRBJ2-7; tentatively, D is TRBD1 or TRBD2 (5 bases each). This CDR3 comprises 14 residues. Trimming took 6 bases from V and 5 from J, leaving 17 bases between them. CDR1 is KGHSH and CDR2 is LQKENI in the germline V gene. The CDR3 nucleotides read TGTGCCAGCTCTAGGGGCGCGAGGGGAAACGAGCAGTACTTC. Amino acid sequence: CASSRGARGNEQYF.

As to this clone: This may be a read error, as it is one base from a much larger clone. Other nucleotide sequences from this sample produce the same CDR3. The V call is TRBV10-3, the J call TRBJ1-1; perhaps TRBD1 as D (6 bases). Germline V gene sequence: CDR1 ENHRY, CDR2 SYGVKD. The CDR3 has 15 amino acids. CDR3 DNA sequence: TGTGCTATCAGTGAGTCAGGACAGTTGAACACTGAAGCTTTCTTT. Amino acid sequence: CAISESGQLNTEAFF.

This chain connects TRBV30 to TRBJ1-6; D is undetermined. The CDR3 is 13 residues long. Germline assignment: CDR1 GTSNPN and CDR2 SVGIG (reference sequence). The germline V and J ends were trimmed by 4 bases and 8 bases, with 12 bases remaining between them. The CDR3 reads CAWTPGSHSPLHF. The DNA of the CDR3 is TGTGCCTGGACCCCGGGGAGCCATTCACCCCTCCACTTT.

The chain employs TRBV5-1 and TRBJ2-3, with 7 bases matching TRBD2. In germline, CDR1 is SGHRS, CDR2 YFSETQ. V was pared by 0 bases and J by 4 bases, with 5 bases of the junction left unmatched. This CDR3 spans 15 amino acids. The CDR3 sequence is CASSLGGLGPDTQYF. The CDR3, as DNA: TGCGCCAGCAGCTTGGGCGGACTAGGCCCAGATACGCAGTATTTT.

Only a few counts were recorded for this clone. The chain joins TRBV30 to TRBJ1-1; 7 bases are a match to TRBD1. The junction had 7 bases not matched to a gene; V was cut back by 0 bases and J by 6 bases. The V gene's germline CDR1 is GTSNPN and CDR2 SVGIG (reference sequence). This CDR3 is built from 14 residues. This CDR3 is CAWSVLWGQPEAFF. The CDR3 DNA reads TGTGCCTGGAGTGTACTATGGGGACAGCCTGAAGCTTTCTTT.

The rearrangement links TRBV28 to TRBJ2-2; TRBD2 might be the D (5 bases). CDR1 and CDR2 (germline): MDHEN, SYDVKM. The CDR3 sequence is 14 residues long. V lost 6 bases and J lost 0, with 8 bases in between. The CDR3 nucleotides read TGTGCCAGCAGCACCGGGACGAACACCGGGGAGCTGTTTTTT. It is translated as CASSTGTNTGELFF.

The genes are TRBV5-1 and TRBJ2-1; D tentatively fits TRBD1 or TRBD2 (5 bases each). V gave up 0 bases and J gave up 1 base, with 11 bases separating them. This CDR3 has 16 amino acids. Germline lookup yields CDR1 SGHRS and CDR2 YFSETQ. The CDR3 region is CASSLEGTLSYNEQFF. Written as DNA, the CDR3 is TGCGCCAGCAGCTTGGAAGGGACGCTATCCTACAATGAGCAGTTCTTC.

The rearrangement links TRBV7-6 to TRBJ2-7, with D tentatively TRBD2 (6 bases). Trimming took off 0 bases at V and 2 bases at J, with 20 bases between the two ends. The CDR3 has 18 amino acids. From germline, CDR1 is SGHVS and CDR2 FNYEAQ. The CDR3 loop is CASSLAHGGREHPYEQYF. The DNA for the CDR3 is TGTGCCAGCAGCTTAGCGCATGGTGGTCGGGAGCACCCCTACGAGCAGTACTTC. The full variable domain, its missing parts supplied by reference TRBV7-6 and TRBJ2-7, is GAGVSQSPRYKVTKRGQDVALRCDPISGHVSLYWYRQALGQGPEFLTYFNYEAQQDKSGLPNDRFSAERPEGSISTLTIQRTEQRDSAMYRCASSLAHGGREHPYEQYFGPGTRLTVT.

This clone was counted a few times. CDR3: CASSLADLEDEQYF. The CDR3 region has the DNA TGTGCCAGCAGCTTAGCGGACTTGGAGGACGAGCAGTACTTC. J is TRBJ2-7 and V is TRBV7-9, with a tentative D call TRBD2 (5 bases). Between the trimmed V and J ends, which lost 0 bases and 5 bases, there was a span of 11 bases. This CDR3 is built from 14 residues. The germline gives CDR1 SEHNR, CDR2 FQNEAQ (reference sequence).

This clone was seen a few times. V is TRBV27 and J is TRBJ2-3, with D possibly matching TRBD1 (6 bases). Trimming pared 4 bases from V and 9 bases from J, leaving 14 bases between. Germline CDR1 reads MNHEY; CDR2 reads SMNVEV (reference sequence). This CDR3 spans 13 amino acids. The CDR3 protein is CASSSWTVRTQYF. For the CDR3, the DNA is TGTGCCAGCAGTTCATGGACAGTCCGAACGCAGTATTTT.

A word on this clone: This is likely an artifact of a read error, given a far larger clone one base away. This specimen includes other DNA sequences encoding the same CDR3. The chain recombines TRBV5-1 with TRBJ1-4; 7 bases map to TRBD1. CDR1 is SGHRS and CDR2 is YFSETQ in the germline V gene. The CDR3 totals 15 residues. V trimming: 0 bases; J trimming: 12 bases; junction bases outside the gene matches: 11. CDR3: CASSLGTTGREELFF. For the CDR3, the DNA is TGCGCCAGCAGCTTGGGTACGACAGGGAGGGAGGAACTGTTTTTT.